Each of the 13 T cell receptor beta chains below was sequenced from the same sample in a study of blood T cell repertoires in COVID-19. TCRdb's table, derived via immunoSEQ multiplex PCR, lists solely in-frame clones and lacks some. The sample records approximately 94,000 clones, about 86% being singletons. Sample: peripheral blood. These receptors were collected from a woman between 65 and 79 years old with acute or convalescent COVID-19.

The chain couples TRBV5-1 to TRBJ2-3, with 8 bases matching TRBD2. The length of the CDR3 is 18 residues. The ends lost 4 bases at V and 2 bases at J; junction bases unmatched: 15. CDR1 is SGHRS and CDR2 is YFSETQ in the germline V gene. Written as DNA, the CDR3 is TGCGCCAGCAGCGCGGGAGGCTTGGGGACCGACCTCACAGATACGCAGTATTTT. Translation gives CASSAGGLGTDLTDTQYF.

The chain employs TRBV27 and TRBJ2-1; TRBD1 aligns across 8 bases. J was trimmed by 7 bases and V by 3 bases; bases with no gene match: 5. The length of the CDR3 is 14 residues. Germline CDR1 and CDR2: MNHEY and SMNVEV (reference sequence). CDR3 sequence: CASSLQGAWNEQFF. CDR3 DNA: TGTGCCAGCAGTTTGCAGGGGGCGTGGAATGAGCAGTTCTTC.

A single count supports this clone. V usage is TRBV5-1 and J usage is TRBJ2-3, with TRBD2 matching 8 bases. The CDR3 spans 14 residues. J lost 5 bases, V lost 4 bases, and 6 bases had no gene match. Germline CDR1 SGHRS, CDR2 YFSETQ. The CDR3, as DNA: TGCGCCAGCAGCACCGGACTAGCAAGAGATACGCAGTATTTT. Protein sequence: CASSTGLARDTQYF.

The gene calls are TRBV6-5 and TRBJ1-2; 8 bases fit TRBD1. The trim removed 2 bases at V and 8 bases at J, leaving 7 bases unmatched. Germline loops: CDR1 MNHEY, CDR2 SVGAGI. The CDR3 has 14 amino acids. For the CDR3, the DNA is TGTGCCAGCAGTTACGATCGGACAGGGCGCGGCTACACCTTC. Translating gives CASSYDRTGRGYTF.

The chain couples TRBV9 to TRBJ2-7; 7 bases agree with TRBD2. V dropped 2 bases and J dropped 4; count of bases not matched to a gene: 6. The V gene's germline CDR1 is SGDLS and CDR2 YYNGEE. The length of the CDR3 is 14 residues. CDR3 protein: CASSVRGGMYEQYF. The DNA for the CDR3 is TGTGCCAGCAGCGTCCGCGGGGGAATGTACGAGCAGTACTTC.

The genes are TRBV21-1 and TRBJ2-7; TRBD1, as called in the table, went unchecked against the DNA. TRBV21-1 is assigned pseudogene status. There are 17 residues in the CDR3. CDR3 in amino acids: CASSNVLRDIPKYEQYF. CDR3 DNA sequence: TGTGCCAGCAGCAACGTTCTACGGGACATACCTAAGTACGAGCAGTACTTC.

The rearrangement links TRBV10-2 to TRBJ2-2; tentative D call: TRBD2 (6 bases). The CDR3 totals 14 residues. Germline CDR1 and CDR2: WSHSY and SAAADI. Deletions cut 5 bases from V and 6 bases from J, with 13 bases between. CDR3 DNA: TGCGCCAGCAGTACGACTAGTTGGGCCGGGGAGCTGTTTTTT. Encoded protein: CASSTTSWAGELFF.

The chain carries TRBV18 and TRBJ2-1; D gene uncertain. Trimming took off 6 bases at V and 0 bases at J, with 6 bases between the two ends. This CDR3 spans 13 amino acids. The germline CDR1 and CDR2 sequences are KGHSH and LQKENI. CDR3 loop: CASSLSSYNEQFF. The CDR3 region has the DNA TGTGCCAGCTCCCTGAGCTCCTACAATGAGCAGTTCTTC.

This rearrangement joins TRBV4-1 to TRBJ2-1, with D maybe TRBD2 (5 bases). V lost 0 bases and J lost 11, with 11 bases in between. Germline V gives CDR1 MGHRA, CDR2 YSYEKL. The CDR3 is 13 amino acids. CDR3 loop: CASSQDSASKQFF. The CDR3 DNA is TGCGCCAGCAGCCAAGATTCGGCTAGCAAGCAGTTCTTC.

This sequence joins TRBV7-3 and TRBJ2-2, with 7 bases that match TRBD1. The CDR3 is 16 residues long. J was trimmed by 0 bases and V by 2 bases; bases with no gene match: 3. CDR1 is SGHTA and CDR2 is FQGTGA in the germline V gene. DNA for the CDR3: TGTGCCAGCAGCTTATTCGGACAGGCGAACACCGGGGAGCTGTTTTTT. It is translated as CASSLFGQANTGELFF.

This clone was detected once. V gene TRBV6-6 combines with J gene TRBJ2-5; D ambiguous. CDR1 is MNHNY and CDR2 is SVGAGI in the germline V gene (reference sequence). The CDR3 runs to 11 residues. The germline V and J ends were trimmed by 4 bases and 5 bases, with 5 bases remaining between them. The CDR3 DNA reads TGTGCCAGCAGTTCCATCGAGACCCAGTACTTC. It translates to CASSSIETQYF.

This chain joins TRBV28 and TRBJ1-6; TRBD1 aligns across 8 bases. The junction had 4 bases not matched to a gene; V was cut back by 2 bases and J by 7 bases. The CDR3 length is 15 residues. Per the germline V gene, CDR1 is MDHEN and CDR2 is SYDVKM. CDR3 residues: CASSLLRQGNSPLHF. DNA for the CDR3: TGTGCCAGCAGTTTACTCCGACAGGGGAATTCACCCCTCCACTTT. Based on the CDR3 plus reference TRBV28 and TRBJ1-6, the full variable domain is DVKVTQSSRYLVKRTGEKVFLECVQDMDHENMFWYRQDPGLGLRLIYFSYDVKMKEKGDIPEGYSVSREKKERFSLILESASTNQTSMYLCASSLLRQGNSPLHFGNGTRLTVT.

There are a few counts of this clone. The gene calls are TRBV5-1 and TRBJ2-1, with 7 bases that match TRBD2. The CDR3 spans 14 residues. Germline values: CDR1 SGHRS, CDR2 YFSETQ. V lost 0 bases, J lost 9 bases, and 6 bases stayed unmatched. CDR3 in amino acids: CASSLDGLGTEQFF. The CDR3 DNA sequence: TGCGCCAGCAGCTTGGACGGACTAGGAACTGAGCAGTTCTTC.